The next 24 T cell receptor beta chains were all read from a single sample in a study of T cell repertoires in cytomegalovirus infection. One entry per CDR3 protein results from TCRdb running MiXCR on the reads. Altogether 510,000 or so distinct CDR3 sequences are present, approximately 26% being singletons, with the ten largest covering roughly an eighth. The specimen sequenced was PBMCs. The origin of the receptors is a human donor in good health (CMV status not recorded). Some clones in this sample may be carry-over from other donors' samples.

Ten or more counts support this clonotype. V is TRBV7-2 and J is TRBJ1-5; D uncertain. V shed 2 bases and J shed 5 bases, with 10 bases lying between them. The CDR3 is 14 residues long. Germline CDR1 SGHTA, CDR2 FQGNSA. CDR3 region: CASSLNSLYQPQHF. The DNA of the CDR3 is TGTGCCAGCAGCTTAAACAGCCTCTATCAGCCCCAGCATTTT. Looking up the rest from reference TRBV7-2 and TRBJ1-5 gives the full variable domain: GAGVSQSPSNKVTEKGKDVELRCDPISGHTALYWYRQSLGQGLEFLIYFQGNSAPDKSGLPSDRFSAERTGGSVSTLTIQRTQQEDSAVYLCASSLNSLYQPQHFGDGTRLSIL.

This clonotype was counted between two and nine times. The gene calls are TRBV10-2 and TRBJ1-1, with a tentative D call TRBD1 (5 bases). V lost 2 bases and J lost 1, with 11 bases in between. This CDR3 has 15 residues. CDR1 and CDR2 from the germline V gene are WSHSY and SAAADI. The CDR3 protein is CASSEIPGPNTEAFF. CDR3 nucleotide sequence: TGCGCCAGCAGTGAGATTCCGGGGCCGAACACTGAAGCTTTCTTT.

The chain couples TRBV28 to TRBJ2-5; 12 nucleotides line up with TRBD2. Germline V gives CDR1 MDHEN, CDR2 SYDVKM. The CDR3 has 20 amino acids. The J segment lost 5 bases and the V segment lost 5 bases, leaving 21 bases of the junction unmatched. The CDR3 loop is CASSPSLPSTSGREWETQYF. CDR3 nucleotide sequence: TGTGCCAGCAGTCCAAGCCTACCCTCGACTAGCGGGAGAGAGTGGGAGACCCAGTACTTC. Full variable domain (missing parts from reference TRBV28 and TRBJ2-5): DVKVTQSSRYLVKRTGEKVFLECVQDMDHENMFWYRQDPGLGLRLIYFSYDVKMKEKGDIPEGYSVSREKKERFSLILESASTNQTSMYLCASSPSLPSTSGREWETQYFGPGTRLLVL.

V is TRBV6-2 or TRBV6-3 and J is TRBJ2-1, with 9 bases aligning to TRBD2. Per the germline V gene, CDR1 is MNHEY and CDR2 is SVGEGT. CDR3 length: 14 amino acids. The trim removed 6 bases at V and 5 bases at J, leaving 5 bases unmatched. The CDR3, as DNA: TGTGCCAGCAGCCAGACTAGCGGCCACAATGAGCAGTTCTTC. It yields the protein CASSQTSGHNEQFF.

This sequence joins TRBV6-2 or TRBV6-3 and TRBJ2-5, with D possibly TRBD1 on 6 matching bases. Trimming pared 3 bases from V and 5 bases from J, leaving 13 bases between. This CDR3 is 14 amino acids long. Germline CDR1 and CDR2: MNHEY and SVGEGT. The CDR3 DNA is TGTGCCAGCAGTTATCAGACAGGCGTGGAGACCCAGTACTTC. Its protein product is CASSYQTGVETQYF.

The CDR3 spells CASSPGGLAYYEQYF. For the CDR3, the DNA is TGTGCCAGCAGCCCAGGGGGCCTCGCCTATTACGAGCAGTACTTC. The chain has TRBV27 and TRBJ2-7; TRBD1 matches at 8 bases. The CDR3 length is 15 residues. With 6 bases clipped from V and 4 bases from J, the junction kept 11 bases outside the gene matches. The germline gives CDR1 MNHEY, CDR2 SMNVEV (reference sequence).

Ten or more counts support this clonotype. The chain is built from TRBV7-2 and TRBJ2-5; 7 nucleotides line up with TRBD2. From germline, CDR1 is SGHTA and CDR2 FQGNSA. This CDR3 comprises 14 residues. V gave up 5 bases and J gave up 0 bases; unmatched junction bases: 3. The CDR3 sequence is CASSPGLDQETQYF. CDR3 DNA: TGTGCCAGCAGCCCCGGACTAGACCAAGAGACCCAGTACTTC.

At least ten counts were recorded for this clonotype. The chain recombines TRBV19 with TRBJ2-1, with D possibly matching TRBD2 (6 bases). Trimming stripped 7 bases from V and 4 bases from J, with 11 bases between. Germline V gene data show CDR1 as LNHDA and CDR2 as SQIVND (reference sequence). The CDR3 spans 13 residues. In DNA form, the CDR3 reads TGTGCCAGTAAGGGGAGGAGGTACAATGAGCAGTTCTTC. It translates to CASKGRRYNEQFF.

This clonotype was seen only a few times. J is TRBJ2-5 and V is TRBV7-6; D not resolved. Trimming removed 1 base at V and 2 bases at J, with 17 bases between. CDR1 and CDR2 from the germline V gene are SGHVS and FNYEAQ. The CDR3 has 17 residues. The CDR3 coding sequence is TGTGCCAGCAGCTTAGAACCTGACGGCGGAAGGCAAGAGACCCAGTACTTC. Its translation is CASSLEPDGGRQETQYF.

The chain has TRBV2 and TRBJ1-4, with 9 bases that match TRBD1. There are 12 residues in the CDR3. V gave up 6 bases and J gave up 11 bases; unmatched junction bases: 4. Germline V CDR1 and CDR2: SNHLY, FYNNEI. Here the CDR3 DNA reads TGTGCCAGCAGCGGGACAGGGATGAAACTGTTTTTT. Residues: CASSGTGMKLFF.

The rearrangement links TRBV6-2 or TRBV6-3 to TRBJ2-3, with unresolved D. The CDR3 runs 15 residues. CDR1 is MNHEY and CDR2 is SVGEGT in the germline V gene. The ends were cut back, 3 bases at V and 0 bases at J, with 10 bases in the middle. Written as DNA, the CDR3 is TGTGCCAGCAGTTATGAAGGTCTTAGCACAGATACGCAGTATTTT. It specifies CASSYEGLSTDTQYF.

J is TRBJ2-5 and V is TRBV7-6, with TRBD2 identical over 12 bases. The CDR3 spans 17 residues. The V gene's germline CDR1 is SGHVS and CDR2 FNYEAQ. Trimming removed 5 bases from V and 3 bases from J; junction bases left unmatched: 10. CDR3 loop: CASSAGGLAGPEETQYF. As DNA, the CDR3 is TGTGCCAGCAGCGCCGGGGGACTAGCGGGTCCCGAAGAGACCCAGTACTTC.

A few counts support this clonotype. DNA of the CDR3: TGCGCCAGCAGCCAAGTGGAGTATAGCAATCAGCCCCAGCATTTT. This codes for CASSQVEYSNQPQHF. The gene calls are TRBV4-1 and TRBJ1-5; D is ambiguous. The CDR3 is made up of 15 amino acids. Germline V gene sequence: CDR1 MGHRA, CDR2 YSYEKL. Trimming cost V 1 base and J 0 bases, with 7 bases left between them.

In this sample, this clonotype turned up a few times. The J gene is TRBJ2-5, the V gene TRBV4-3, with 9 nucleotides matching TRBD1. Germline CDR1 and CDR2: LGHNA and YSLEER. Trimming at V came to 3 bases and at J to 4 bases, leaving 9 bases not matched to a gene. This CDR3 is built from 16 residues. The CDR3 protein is CASSQGAGTGIETQYF. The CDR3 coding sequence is TGCGCCAGCAGCCAGGGGGCTGGGACAGGGATAGAGACCCAGTACTTC.

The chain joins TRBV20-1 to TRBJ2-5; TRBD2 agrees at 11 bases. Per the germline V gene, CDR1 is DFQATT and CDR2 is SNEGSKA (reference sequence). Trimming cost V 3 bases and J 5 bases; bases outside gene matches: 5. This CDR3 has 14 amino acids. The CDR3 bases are TGCAGTGCTAGTGGTACTAGCGGGAGTGAGACCCAGTACTTC. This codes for CSASGTSGSETQYF.

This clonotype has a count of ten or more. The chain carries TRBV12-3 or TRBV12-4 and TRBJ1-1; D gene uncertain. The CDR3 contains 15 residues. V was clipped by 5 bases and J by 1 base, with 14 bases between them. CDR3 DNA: TGTGCCAGCAGTCTCCTGCTTGGGCAGAACACTGAAGCTTTCTTT. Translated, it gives CASSLLLGQNTEAFF.

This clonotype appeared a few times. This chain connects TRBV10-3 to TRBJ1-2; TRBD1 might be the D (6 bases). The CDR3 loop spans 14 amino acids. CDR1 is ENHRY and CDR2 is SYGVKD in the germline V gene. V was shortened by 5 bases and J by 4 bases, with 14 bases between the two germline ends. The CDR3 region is CAISIQGGGYGYTF. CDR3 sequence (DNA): TGTGCCATCAGTATACAGGGAGGAGGCTATGGCTACACCTTC.

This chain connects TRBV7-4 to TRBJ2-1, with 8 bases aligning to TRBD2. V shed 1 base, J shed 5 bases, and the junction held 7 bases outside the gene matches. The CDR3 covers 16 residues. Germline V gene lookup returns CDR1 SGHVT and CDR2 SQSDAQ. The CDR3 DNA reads TGTGCCAGCAGCTTAGTCAGGACTAGCTTTGACAATGAGCAGTTCTTC. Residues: CASSLVRTSFDNEQFF.

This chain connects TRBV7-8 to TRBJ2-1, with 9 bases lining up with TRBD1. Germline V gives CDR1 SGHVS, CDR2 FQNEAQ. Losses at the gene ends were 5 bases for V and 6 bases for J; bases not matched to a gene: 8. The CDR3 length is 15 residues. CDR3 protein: CASSAGQGEPNEQFF. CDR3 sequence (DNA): TGTGCCAGCAGCGCGGGACAGGGTGAACCCAATGAGCAGTTCTTC.

CDR3 region: CASSEDRPLFTDTQYF. The CDR3 region has the DNA TGTGCCAGCAGTGAGGACCGACCGCTCTTCACAGATACGCAGTATTTT. The chain couples TRBV2 to TRBJ2-3; D call uncertain. Per germline, CDR1 SNHLY and CDR2 FYNNEI. There are 16 residues in the CDR3. Trimming took off 3 bases at V and 2 bases at J, with 15 bases between the two ends.

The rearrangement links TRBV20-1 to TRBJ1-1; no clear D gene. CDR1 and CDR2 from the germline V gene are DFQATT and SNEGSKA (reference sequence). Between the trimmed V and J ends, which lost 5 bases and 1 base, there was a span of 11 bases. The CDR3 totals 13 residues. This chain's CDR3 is CSAGGPTNTEAFF. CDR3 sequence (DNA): TGCAGTGCTGGAGGACCGACGAACACTGAAGCTTTCTTT.

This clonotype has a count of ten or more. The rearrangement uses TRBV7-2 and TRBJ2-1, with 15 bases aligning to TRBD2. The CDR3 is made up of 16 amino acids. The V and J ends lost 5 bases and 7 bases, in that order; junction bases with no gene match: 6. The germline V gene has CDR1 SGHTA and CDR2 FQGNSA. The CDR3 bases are TGTGCCAGCAGCCCTTGGACTAGCGGGAGGGGAAATGAGCAGTTCTTC. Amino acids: CASSPWTSGRGNEQFF.

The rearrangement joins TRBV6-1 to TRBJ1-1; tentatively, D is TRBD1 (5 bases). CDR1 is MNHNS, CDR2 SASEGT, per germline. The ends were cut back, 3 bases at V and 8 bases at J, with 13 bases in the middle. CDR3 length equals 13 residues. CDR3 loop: CASSDHRGSEAFF. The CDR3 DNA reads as TGTGCCAGCAGTGATCATAGGGGATCAGAAGCTTTCTTT.

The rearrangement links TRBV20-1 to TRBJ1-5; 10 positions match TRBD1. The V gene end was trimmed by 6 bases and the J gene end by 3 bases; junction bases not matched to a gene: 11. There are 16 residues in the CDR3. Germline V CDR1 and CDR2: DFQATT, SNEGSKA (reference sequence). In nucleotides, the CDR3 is TGCAGTGCCATCTCTCAAGGGACAGGGGTCAATCAGCCCCAGCATTTT. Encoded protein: CSAISQGTGVNQPQHF.